This TCR beta chain derives from a study of blood T cells in healthy people across ages. The second PCR ran roughly 6 to 11 cycles with a sample-barcoded 5' primer and J-beta primers. TCRdb re-derived calls from the 5' RACE reads in MiXCR, one entry per CDR3 protein. The sample holds about 1.7 million distinct CDR3 sequences; 28% are singletons and the top ten take over 7%. The CDR3 spans 18 residues. Study outcomes and limitations: Per million T cells, TCR beta diversity dropped roughly linearly as age increased. Higher naive T cell percentage went strongly together with higher TCR beta diversity.

About this clonotype: Its matching antigen is unknown. Germline and junction disagree at one end, which may indicate a read error.

Sequencing was done on a sample of blood. The sequence was obtained from a young woman in good health. V gene TRBV5-7 combines with J gene TRBJ2-1, with 16 nucleotides matching TRBD2. TRBV5-7 is filed as an ORF, its function uncertain. The CDR3 protein is CASSGTSGRAGSYNEQVF. In DNA form, the CDR3 reads TGTGCCAGCAGCGGGACTAGCGGGAGGGCCGGCTCCTACAATGAGCAGGTCTTC.